These 9 T cell receptor beta chains came from one sample sequenced in a study of cytomegalovirus exposure and HLA in healthy donors. The PCR had 60 Vbeta and 13 Jbeta primers. Profiled with immunoSEQ multiplex PCR; TCRdb holds only in-frame clones, not every one. The sample yields a few hundred thousand clones, 70% to 90% seen once. The sequencing sample was made of PBMCs. The origin of the receptors is a young woman in good health and CMV-seronegative.

On this clone itself: Other DNA sequences in this sample translate to the same CDR3. The chain links TRBV2 to TRBJ2-7, with D perhaps matching TRBD2 (6 bases). V shed 11 bases and J shed 0 bases, with 14 bases lying between them. CDR1 is SNHLY and CDR2 is FYNNEI in the germline V gene. CDR3 length: 13 residues. The CDR3 reads CASGREVSYEQYF. CDR3 coding DNA: TGTGCCTCCGGTAGGGAGGTCTCCTACGAGCAGTACTTC.

In the case of this clone: At the DNA level, this CDR3 is encoded by other sequences in the same sample as well. The chain combines TRBV9 with TRBJ2-7, with D tentatively TRBD1 (7 bases). This CDR3 has 12 residues. Trimming took 2 bases from V and 6 from J, leaving 9 bases between them. Per germline, CDR1 SGDLS and CDR2 YYNGEE. CDR3 protein: CASSVQGGEQYF. CDR3 bases: TGTGCCAGCAGCGTCCAGGGGGGCGAGCAGTACTTC.

The chain links TRBV19 to TRBJ2-2, with 11 bases aligning to TRBD2. V dropped 5 bases and J dropped 4; count of bases not matched to a gene: 6. The CDR3 has 16 amino acids. Germline CDR1 reads LNHDA; CDR2 reads SQIVND (reference sequence). The CDR3 protein is CASSWSSGGPTGELFF. The CDR3 DNA reads as TGTGCCAGTAGTTGGTCTAGCGGGGGGCCCACCGGGGAGCTGTTTTTT.

The rearrangement joins TRBV30 to TRBJ1-6; no firm D call. Trimming removed 3 bases from V and 7 bases from J, with 19 bases in between. This CDR3 has 16 amino acids. Germline V gene sequence: CDR1 GTSNPN, CDR2 SVGIG (reference sequence). CDR3 in DNA: TGTGCCTGGAGCCATTTAAACCGGGCGGGAAATTCACCCCTCCACTTT. Amino acids: CAWSHLNRAGNSPLHF.

The chain links TRBV4-1 to TRBJ2-1; TRBD2 agrees at 10 bases. With 0 bases clipped from V and 10 bases from J, the junction kept 6 bases outside the gene matches. The CDR3 covers 15 residues. The germline V gene encodes CDR1 MGHRA and CDR2 YSYEKL. The CDR3 reads CASSQELAGAREQFF. CDR3 DNA sequence: TGCGCCAGCAGCCAAGAGCTAGCGGGGGCCCGCGAGCAGTTCTTC.

The chain uses TRBV30 and TRBJ2-7, with unresolved D. The CDR3 has 12 amino acids. Per germline, CDR1 GTSNPN and CDR2 SVGIG (reference sequence). V was clipped by 0 bases and J by 0 bases, with 3 bases between them. Written as DNA, the CDR3 is TGTGCCTGGAGTGTTATCTCCTACGAGCAGTACTTC. The encoded protein is CAWSVISYEQYF.

The chain uses TRBV25-1 and TRBJ2-2; 8 bases map to TRBD2. This CDR3 region has 15 residues. Germline CDR1 is MGHDK and CDR2 is SYGVNS. With V trimmed by 3 bases and J by 6 bases, 6 bases remained unmatched. CDR3 DNA sequence: TGTGCCAGCAGTGAGGTGGGACTAGATTCCGGGGAGCTGTTTTTT. Its protein is CASSEVGLDSGELFF.

DNA of the CDR3: TGTGCCAGCAGGGTAGCCGGGACAGGGGTTGACAACGTCCTGACTTTC. Translating gives CASRVAGTGVDNVLTF. The rearrangement joins TRBV6-6 to TRBJ2-6; 10 nucleotides align to TRBD1. CDR3 size: 16 residues. V trimming: 6 bases; J trimming: 9 bases; junction bases outside the gene matches: 11. Germline V lookup: CDR1 MNHNY, CDR2 SVGAGI (reference sequence).

The V and J genes are TRBV6-6 and TRBJ1-2; possibly TRBD1 for D (6 bases). CDR3 length equals 13 residues. Trimming shortened V by 6 bases and J by 4 bases, and 12 bases separated the two germline ends. In germline, CDR1 is MNHNY, CDR2 SVGAGI (reference sequence). CDR3 amino acids: CASRDSRIYGYTF. As DNA, the CDR3 is TGTGCCAGCAGGGACAGTCGGATCTATGGCTACACCTTC.